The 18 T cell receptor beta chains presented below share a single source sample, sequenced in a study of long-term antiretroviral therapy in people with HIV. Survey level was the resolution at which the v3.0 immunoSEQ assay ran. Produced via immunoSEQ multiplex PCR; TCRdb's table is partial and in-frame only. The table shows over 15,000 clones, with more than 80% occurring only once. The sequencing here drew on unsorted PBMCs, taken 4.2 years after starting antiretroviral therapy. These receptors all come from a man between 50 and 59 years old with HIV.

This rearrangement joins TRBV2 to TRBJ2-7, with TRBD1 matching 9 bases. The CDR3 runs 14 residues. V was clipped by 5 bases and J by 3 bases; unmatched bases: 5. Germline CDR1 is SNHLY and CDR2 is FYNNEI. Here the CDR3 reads CASSSGTGNYEQYF. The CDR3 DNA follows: TGTGCCAGCAGTTCCGGGACAGGGAACTACGAGCAGTACTTC.

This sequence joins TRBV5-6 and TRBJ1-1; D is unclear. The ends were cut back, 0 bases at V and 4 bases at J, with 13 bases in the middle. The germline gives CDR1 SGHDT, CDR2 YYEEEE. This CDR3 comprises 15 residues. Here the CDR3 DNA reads TGTGCCAGCAGCTTGGGTTTGCGCGCTCTCACTGAAGCTTTCTTT. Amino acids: CASSLGLRALTEAFF.

DNA for the CDR3: TGCGCCAGCAGCCCCGGAACCGGGACAGTCCATCAGCCCCAGCATTTT. This encodes CASSPGTGTVHQPQHF. The V gene is TRBV5-1, the J gene TRBJ1-5, with 7 nucleotides matching TRBD1. Germline CDR1 is SGHRS and CDR2 is YFSETQ. The CDR3 covers 16 residues. V was pared by 4 bases and J by 5 bases, with 12 bases of the junction left unmatched.

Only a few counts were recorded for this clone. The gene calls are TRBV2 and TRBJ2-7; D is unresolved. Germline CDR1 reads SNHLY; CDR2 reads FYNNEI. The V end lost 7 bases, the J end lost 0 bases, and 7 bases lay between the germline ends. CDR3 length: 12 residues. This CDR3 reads CASTQSSYEQYF. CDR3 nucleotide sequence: TGTGCCAGCACTCAGAGCTCCTACGAGCAGTACTTC.

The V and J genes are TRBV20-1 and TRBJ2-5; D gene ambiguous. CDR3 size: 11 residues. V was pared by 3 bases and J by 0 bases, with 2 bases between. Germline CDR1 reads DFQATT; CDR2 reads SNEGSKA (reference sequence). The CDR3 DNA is TGCAGTGCTAGCGACCAAGAGACCCAGTACTTC. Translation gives CSASDQETQYF.

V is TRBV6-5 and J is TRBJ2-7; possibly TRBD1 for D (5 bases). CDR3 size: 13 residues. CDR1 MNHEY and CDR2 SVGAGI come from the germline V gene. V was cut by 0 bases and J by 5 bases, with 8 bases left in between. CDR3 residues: CASSYSIGDEQYF. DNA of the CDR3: TGTGCCAGCAGTTACTCGATAGGGGACGAGCAGTACTTC.

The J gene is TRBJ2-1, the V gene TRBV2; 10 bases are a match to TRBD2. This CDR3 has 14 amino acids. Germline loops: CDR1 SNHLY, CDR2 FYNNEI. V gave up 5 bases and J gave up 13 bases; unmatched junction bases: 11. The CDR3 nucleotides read TGTGCCAGCAGTACTTCCGGGACTAGCGCGTATCAGTTCTTC. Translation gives CASSTSGTSAYQFF. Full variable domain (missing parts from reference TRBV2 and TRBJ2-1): EPEVTQTPSHQVTQMGQEVILRCVPISNHLYFYWYRQILGQKVEFLVSFYNNEISEKSEIFDDQFSVERPDGSNFTLKIRSTKLEDSAMYFCASSTSGTSAYQFFGPGTRLTVL.

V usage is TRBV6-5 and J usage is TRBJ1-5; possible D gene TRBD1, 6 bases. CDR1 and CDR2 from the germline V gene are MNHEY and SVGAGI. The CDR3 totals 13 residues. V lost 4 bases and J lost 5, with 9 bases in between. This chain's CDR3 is CASSWDTDQPQHF. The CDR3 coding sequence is TGTGCCAGCAGTTGGGACACAGATCAGCCCCAGCATTTT.

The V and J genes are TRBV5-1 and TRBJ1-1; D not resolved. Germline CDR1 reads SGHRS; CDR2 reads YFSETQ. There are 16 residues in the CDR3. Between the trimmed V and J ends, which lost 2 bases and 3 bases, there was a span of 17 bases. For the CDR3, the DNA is TGCGCCAGCAGCTTTTCAGGAATGAGTAGGGACACTGAAGCTTTCTTT. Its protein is CASSFSGMSRDTEAFF.

CDR3 sequence (DNA): TGTGCCAGCAGTCCCCGGACAGGCTTCTACAATGAGCAGTTCTTC. Protein product: CASSPRTGFYNEQFF. The V gene is TRBV27, the J gene TRBJ2-1; the match to TRBD1 covers 7 bases. Unmatched junction bases numbered 7, after V lost 5 bases and J lost 3 bases. The CDR3 spans 15 residues. CDR1 is MNHEY and CDR2 is SMNVEV in the germline V gene (reference sequence).

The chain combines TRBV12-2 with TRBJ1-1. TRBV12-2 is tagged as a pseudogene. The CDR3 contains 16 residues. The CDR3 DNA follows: TGTGCAAGTCGCACCTCAGGAGCGTTCCCCAACACTGAAGCTTTCTTT. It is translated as CASRTSGAFPNTEAFF.

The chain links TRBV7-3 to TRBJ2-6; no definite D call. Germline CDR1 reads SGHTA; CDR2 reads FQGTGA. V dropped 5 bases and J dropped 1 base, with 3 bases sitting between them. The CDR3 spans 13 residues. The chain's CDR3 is CASSPSGANVLTF. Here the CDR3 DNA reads TGTGCCAGCAGCCCTTCTGGGGCCAACGTCCTGACTTTC.

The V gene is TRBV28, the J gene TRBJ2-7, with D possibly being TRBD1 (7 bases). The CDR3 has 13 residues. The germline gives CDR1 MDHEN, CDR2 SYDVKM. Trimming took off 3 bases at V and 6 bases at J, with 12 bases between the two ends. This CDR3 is CASSFRRGPEQYF. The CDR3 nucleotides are TGTGCCAGCAGTTTCAGGAGGGGGCCCGAGCAGTACTTC.

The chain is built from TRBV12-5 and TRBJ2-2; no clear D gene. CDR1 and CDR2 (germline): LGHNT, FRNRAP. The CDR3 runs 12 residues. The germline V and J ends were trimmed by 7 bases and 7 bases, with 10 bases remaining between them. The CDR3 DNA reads TGTGCTAGTGCCCCCTCGGACGGGGAGCTGTTTTTT. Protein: CASAPSDGELFF.

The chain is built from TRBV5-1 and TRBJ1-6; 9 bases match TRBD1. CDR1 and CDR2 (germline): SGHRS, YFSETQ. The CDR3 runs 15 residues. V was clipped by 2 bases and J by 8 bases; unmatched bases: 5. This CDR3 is CASSFETGGDSPLHF. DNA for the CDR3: TGCGCCAGCAGCTTTGAGACAGGGGGGGATTCACCCCTCCACTTT.

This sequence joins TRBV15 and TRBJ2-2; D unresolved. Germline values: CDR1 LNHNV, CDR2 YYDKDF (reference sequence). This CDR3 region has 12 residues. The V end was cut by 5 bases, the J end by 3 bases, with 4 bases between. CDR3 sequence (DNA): TGTGCCACCAGCGGCGACACCGGGGAGCTGTTTTTT. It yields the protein CATSGDTGELFF.

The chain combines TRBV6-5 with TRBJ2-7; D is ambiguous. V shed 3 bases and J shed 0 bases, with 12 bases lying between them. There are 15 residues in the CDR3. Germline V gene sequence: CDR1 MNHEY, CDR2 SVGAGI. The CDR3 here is CASSYGVVGSYEQYF. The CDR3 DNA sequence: TGTGCCAGCAGTTATGGGGTAGTGGGCTCCTACGAGCAGTACTTC.

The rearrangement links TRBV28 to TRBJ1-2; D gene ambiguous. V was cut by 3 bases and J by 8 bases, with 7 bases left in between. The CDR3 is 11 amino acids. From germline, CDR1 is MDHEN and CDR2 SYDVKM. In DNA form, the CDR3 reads TGTGCCAGCAGTTTGAAGTGGGGCTACACCTTC. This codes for CASSLKWGYTF.